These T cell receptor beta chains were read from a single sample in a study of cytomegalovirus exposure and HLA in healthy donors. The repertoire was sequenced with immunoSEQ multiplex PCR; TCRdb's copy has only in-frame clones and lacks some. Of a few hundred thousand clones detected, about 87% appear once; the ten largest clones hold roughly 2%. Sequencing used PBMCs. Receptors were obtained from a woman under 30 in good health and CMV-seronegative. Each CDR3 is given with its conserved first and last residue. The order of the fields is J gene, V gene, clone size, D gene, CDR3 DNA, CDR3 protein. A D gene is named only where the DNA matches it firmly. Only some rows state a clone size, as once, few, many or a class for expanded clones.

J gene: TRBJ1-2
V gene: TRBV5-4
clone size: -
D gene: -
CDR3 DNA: TGTGCCAGCAGCACCCCGAGAGGGCAAGGTGTGGGCTACACCTTC
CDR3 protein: CASSTPRGQGVGYTF

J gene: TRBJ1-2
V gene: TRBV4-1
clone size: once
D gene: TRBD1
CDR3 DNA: TGCGCCAGCAGCCAAGAAAGGTGGATAACAGGGGGGGGTGGCTACACCTTC
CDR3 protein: CASSQERWITGGGGYTF

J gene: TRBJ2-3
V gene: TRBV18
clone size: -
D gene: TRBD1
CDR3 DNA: TGTGCCAGCTCACGACCGGACAGGGGAGATACGCAGTATTTT
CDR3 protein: CASSRPDRGDTQYF

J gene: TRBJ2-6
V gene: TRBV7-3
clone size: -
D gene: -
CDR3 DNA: TGTGCCAGCAGCTATACAGGGCCGGGGGCCAACGTCCTGACTTTC
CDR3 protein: CASSYTGPGANVLTF

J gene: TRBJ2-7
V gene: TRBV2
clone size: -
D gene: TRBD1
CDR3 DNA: TGTGCCAACCGTGGGCGGGACAGGTTCTACGAGCAGTACTTC
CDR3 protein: CANRGRDRFYEQYF

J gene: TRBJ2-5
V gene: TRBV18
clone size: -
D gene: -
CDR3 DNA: TGTGCCAGCTCACCGGTAATCACGGACCAAGAGACCCAGTACTTC
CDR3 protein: CASSPVITDQETQYF

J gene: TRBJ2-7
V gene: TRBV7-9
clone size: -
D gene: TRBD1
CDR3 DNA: TGTGCCAGCAGCACCAGAGACAGGGGGCTGAGCGAGCAGTGCTTC
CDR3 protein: CASSTRDRGLSEQCF

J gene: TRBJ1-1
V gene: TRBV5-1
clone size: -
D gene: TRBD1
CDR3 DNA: TGCGCCAGCAGCTTGGCCCCGACCGGGACAGTAAACACTGAAGCTTTCTTT
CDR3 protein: CASSLAPTGTVNTEAFF

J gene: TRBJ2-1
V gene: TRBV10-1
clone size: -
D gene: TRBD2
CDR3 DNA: TGCGCCAGCAGTGATTTGGCTAGCGGGGACAATGAGCAGTTCTTC
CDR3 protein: CASSDLASGDNEQFF

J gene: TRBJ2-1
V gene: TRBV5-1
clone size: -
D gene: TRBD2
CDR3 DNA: TGCGCCAGCAGCTTGGGCGGGACTAGCAAAACCAATGAGCAGTTCTTC
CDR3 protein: CASSLGGTSKTNEQFF

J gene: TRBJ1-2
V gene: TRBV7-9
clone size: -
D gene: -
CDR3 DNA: TGTGCCAGCAGCTACCCGACAGGTACTAACTATGGCTACACCTTC
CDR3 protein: CASSYPTGTNYGYTF

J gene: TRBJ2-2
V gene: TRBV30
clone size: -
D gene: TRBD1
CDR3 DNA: TGTGCCTGGGCCAGGACAGGGGCGGACACCGGGGAGCTGTTTTTT
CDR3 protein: CAWARTGADTGELFF

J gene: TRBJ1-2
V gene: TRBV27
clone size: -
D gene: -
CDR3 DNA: TGTGCCAGCAGTTTTTTTCATAGGGGGAACTATGGCTACACCTTC
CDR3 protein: CASSFFHRGNYGYTF

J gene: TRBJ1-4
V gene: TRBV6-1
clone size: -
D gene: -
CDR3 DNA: TGTGCCAGCAGTGAAAGGGTGTTCGGGAGGGAAAAACTGTTTTTT
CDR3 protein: CASSERVFGREKLFF

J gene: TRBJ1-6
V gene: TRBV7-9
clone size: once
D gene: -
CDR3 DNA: TGTGCCAGCAGCCCTCCCAGTGATAATTCACCCCTCCACTTT
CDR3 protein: CASSPPSDNSPLHF

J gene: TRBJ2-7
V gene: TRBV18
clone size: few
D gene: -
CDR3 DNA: TGTGCCAGCACCGGCCAGGAAGGTTCCTACGAGCAGTACTTC
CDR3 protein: CASTGQEGSYEQYF

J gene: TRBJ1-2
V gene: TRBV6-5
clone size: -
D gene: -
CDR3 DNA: TGTGCCAGCAGTTACCTCGGAGGTAACTATGGCTACACCTTC
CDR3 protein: CASSYLGGNYGYTF

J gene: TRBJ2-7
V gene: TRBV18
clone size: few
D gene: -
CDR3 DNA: TGTGCCAGCTCGTCGGGAGCGGGCTACGAGCAGTACTTC
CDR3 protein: CASSSGAGYEQYF

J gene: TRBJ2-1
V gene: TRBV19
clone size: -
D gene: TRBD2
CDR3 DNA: TGTGCCAGTATGGGGGGACTAGCGGGGGGTTTGTACAATGAGCAGTTCTTC
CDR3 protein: CASMGGLAGGLYNEQFF

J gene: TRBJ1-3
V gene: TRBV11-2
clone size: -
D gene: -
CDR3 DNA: TGTGCCAGCAGCTCAACTTGGACACGCTCTGGAAACACCATATATTTT
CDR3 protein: CASSSTWTRSGNTIYF